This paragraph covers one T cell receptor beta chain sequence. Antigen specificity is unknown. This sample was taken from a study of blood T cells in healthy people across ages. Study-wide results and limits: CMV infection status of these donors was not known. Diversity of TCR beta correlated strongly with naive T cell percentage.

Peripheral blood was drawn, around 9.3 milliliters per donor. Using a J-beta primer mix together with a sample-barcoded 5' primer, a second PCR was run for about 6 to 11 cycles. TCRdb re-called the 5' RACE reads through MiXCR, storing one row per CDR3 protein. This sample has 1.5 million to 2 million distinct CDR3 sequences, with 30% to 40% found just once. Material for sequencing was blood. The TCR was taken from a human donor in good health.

DNA of the CDR3: TGCAGTGCTAGAGGAGCGGGGGGCTACTACGAGCAGTACTTC. It translates to CSARGAGGYYEQYF. The V gene is TRBV20-1, the J gene TRBJ2-4, with 9 bases identical to TRBD2. The better agreement between TRBJ2-7 and the DNA end casts doubt on the J call. This CDR3 has 14 residues. Germline loops: CDR1 DFQATT, CDR2 SNEGSKA (reference sequence).